Listed here is a single TCR beta chain. As yet, its antigen is unknown. This sample was included in a study of cytomegalovirus exposure and HLA in healthy donors. Study summary: Membership in the Caucasian-associated ancestry cluster was found for 81% of around 380 genotyped donors. General study results and limits: Cytomegalovirus status, reportedly, was diagnosed with high specificity and sensitivity by the classifier. Later on, analysis showed that most CMV-associated TCR beta chains appeared to be HLA-restricted.

This CDR3 is built from 17 residues. With 4 bases clipped from V and 4 bases from J, the junction kept 9 bases outside the gene matches. Germline V lookup: CDR1 SGHTA, CDR2 FQGNSA. 13 Jbeta primers and 60 Vbeta primers were used for the PCR. Clones were sequenced by immunoSEQ multiplex PCR, and TCRdb holds only the in-frame ones, with some missing. The sample consists of under 150,000 clones, more than 60% of them appearing once. The clonotype originates from a male donor in good health and CMV-seronegative. The J gene is TRBJ2-7, the V gene TRBV7-2; TRBD2 aligns across 14 bases. The sample consisted of PBMCs. Here the CDR3 reads CASSSGLAGGLSYEQYF. DNA of the CDR3: TGTGCCAGCAGCTCTGGACTAGCGGGGGGTCTTTCTTACGAGCAGTACTTC. The full variable domain, its missing parts supplied by reference TRBV7-2 and TRBJ2-7, is GAGVSQSPSNKVTEKGKDVELRCDPISGHTALYWYRQSLGQGLEFLIYFQGNSAPDKSGLPSDRFSAERTGGSVSTLTIQRTQQEDSAVYLCASSSGLAGGLSYEQYFGPGTRLTVT.